This T cell receptor (beta chain) stems from a study of regulatory T cells in long-lasting Graves disease. Overall study context: Patients newly diagnosed with Graves' had been on antithyroid drugs for under 3 months.

iRepertoire HTBI primers and Arm-PCR of CDR3 regions built TCR beta libraries. TCRdb re-called the multiplex PCR reads with MiXCR, one entry per CDR3 protein. This table holds roughly 380,000 distinct CDR3 sequences, less than 20% found once. This clonotype was detected many times. No antigen is known for it. Time point: newly diagnosed GD, antithyroid drugs for less than 3 months. The TCR library was made from RNA extracted from PBMCs. An endocrinology department in Xi'an, China, recruited the patients. J lost 7 bases, V lost 3 bases, and 10 bases had no gene match. Germline CDR1 is DFQATT and CDR2 is SNEGSKA (reference sequence). This CDR3 has 15 residues. Study findings and constraints: TCR diversity was lower in persistent Graves' patients than in newly diagnosed ones. The study found TRBV28, TRBJ1-2 and TRBJ2-5 favored in persistent disease.

The sample consisted of peripheral blood mononuclear cells (PBMCs), taken at new diagnosis, from a patient treated with antithyroid drugs. This receptor was obtained from a female donor with Graves disease. The rearrangement joins TRBV20-1 to TRBJ2-5; 11 bases fit TRBD2. CDR3 sequence: CSARPTSGELATQYF. CDR3 DNA sequence: TGCAGTGCTAGGCCGACTAGCGGGGAGCTGGCGACCCAGTACTTC.